This TCR beta chain emerged from a study of blood T cells in healthy people across ages. Overall study: For every two T cells, template switching captured about one barcoded beta molecule.

Study-wide points: Expanded clonotype shifts may have been confounded, as the donors had an unknown CMV status. Greater diversity and more naive CD4+ cells were seen in long-lived donors than in aged donors.

The CDR3 is 15 amino acids. V lost 6 bases and J 10 bases, leaving 21 bases between the germline ends. Germline CDR1 MNHEY, CDR2 SVGEGT. The use of a sample-barcoded 5' primer and a J-beta primer mix characterized a second PCR of roughly 6 to 11 cycles. No fewer than 3 million CDR3-containing paired-end reads came from each sample. TCRdb re-called the 5' RACE reads with MiXCR, one entry per CDR3 protein. The sample has 1.5 million to 2 million distinct CDR3 sequences; 39% are singletons. A word on this clonotype: Its target is unknown.

The sequenced sample was blood. The J gene is TRBJ1-4, the V gene TRBV6-2 or TRBV6-3; D not certain. The TCR originated in a human donor in good health. CDR3 amino acids: CASRAGVGREGKLFF. For the CDR3, the DNA is TGTGCCAGCAGAGCAGGAGTAGGGCGAGAAGGAAAACTGTTTTTT.